A single sample is the source of the 14 T cell receptor beta chains below, sequenced in a study of blood T cell repertoires in COVID-19. Profiled with immunoSEQ multiplex PCR; TCRdb holds only in-frame clones, not every one. The sample shows 100,000 to 150,000 clones, about four fifths of them seen only once. Sequenced sample: peripheral blood. These receptors all stem from a woman aged 45-65 years with acute or convalescent COVID-19.

The chain has TRBV18 and TRBJ1-4; weak D call: TRBD1 (6 bases). Germline lookup yields CDR1 KGHSH and CDR2 LQKENI. V dropped 3 bases and J dropped 12 bases, with 14 bases sitting between them. CDR3 length equals 13 residues. CDR3 sequence (DNA): TGTGCCAGCTCACCGGTACAGGGCGCTGAACTGTTTTTT. It encodes CASSPVQGAELFF.

V gene TRBV6-4 combines with J gene TRBJ2-3, with 8 bases aligning to TRBD1. V was pared by 8 bases and J by 3 bases, with 10 bases of the junction left unmatched. CDR1 is MRHNA and CDR2 is SNTAGT in the germline V gene. The CDR3 runs to 15 residues. DNA for the CDR3: TGTGCCAGCTCGCCCCGGGACAGGTCTACAGATACGCAGTATTTT. Its translation: CASSPRDRSTDTQYF.

This clone occurred once. V is TRBV5-8 and J is TRBJ1-5, with D unresolved. This CDR3 comprises 12 residues. Germline CDR1 reads SGHTS; CDR2 reads YDEGEE. V lost 4 bases, J lost 4 bases, and 6 bases lay in between. CDR3 amino acids: CASSPTNQPQHF. In nucleotides, the CDR3 is TGTGCCAGCAGCCCAACAAATCAGCCCCAGCATTTT. Full variable domain (rest looked up from reference TRBV5-8 and TRBJ1-5): EAGVTQSPTHLIKTRGQQATLRCSPISGHTSVYWYQQALGLGLQFLLWYDEGEERNRGNFPPRFSGRQFPNYSSELNVNALELEDSALYLCASSPTNQPQHFGDGTRLSIL.

The chain employs TRBV27 and TRBJ2-1; 8 nucleotides match TRBD1. This CDR3 region has 16 residues. Trimming at V came to 5 bases and at J to 0 bases, leaving 6 bases not matched to a gene. Germline assignment: CDR1 MNHEY and CDR2 SMNVEV (reference sequence). As DNA, the CDR3 is TGTGCCAGCAGTCCTCTGGACAGGGTCTCCTACAATGAGCAGTTCTTC. Translating gives CASSPLDRVSYNEQFF.

This clone is a singleton in its sample. The V and J genes are TRBV19 and TRBJ1-1, with 8 bases fitting TRBD1. The CDR3 consists of 15 residues. Per germline, CDR1 LNHDA and CDR2 SQIVND (reference sequence). V dropped 4 bases and J dropped 0; count of bases not matched to a gene: 4. In DNA, the CDR3 is TGTGCCAGTAGTAGACGACAGGGGATGAACACTGAAGCTTTCTTT. Its protein product is CASSRRQGMNTEAFF.

V and J are TRBV14 and TRBJ2-3, with 9 nucleotides matching TRBD2. The trim removed 2 bases at V and 2 bases at J, leaving 2 bases unmatched. This CDR3 is built from 15 residues. Germline CDR1 reads SGHDN; CDR2 reads FVKESK. The CDR3 is CASSQRTSVTDTQYF. The CDR3 DNA is TGTGCCAGCAGCCAAAGGACTAGCGTCACAGATACGCAGTATTTT.

The sample holds many counts of this clone. The gene calls are TRBV9 and TRBJ2-7; D might be TRBD1 (6 bases). Germline values: CDR1 SGDLS, CDR2 YYNGEE. The CDR3 loop spans 13 amino acids. The V end was cut by 4 bases, the J end by 7 bases, with 15 bases between. Here the CDR3 DNA reads TGTGCCAGCAGCTCATCGAGCGACAGGGAGCAGTACTTC. It encodes CASSSSSDREQYF.

The V gene is TRBV27, the J gene TRBJ1-2; 7 positions match TRBD1. Trimming removed 2 bases from V and 0 bases from J; junction bases left unmatched: 6. This CDR3 is 16 amino acids long. Germline V gene data show CDR1 as MNHEY and CDR2 as SMNVEV (reference sequence). The CDR3 bases are TGTGCCAGCAGTTTAAGTGTAGGACAGGCTAACTATGGCTACACCTTC. Its protein is CASSLSVGQANYGYTF.

This clone appeared a few times. This chain uses TRBV19 with TRBJ1-1; possible D gene TRBD1, 5 bases. The CDR3 consists of 14 residues. V was cut by 1 base and J by 2 bases, with 8 bases left in between. Germline V gives CDR1 LNHDA, CDR2 SQIVND (reference sequence). In nucleotides, the CDR3 is TGTGCCAGTAGTATAGGACAGTTTAACACTGAAGCTTTCTTT. This translates into CASSIGQFNTEAFF.

The chain has TRBV10-2 and TRBJ1-2; 8 bases are a match to TRBD1. V shed 6 bases, J shed 2 bases, and the junction held 5 bases outside the gene matches. The germline V gene encodes CDR1 WSHSY and CDR2 SAAADI. This CDR3 has 14 amino acids. CDR3 in amino acids: CASRLTGVNYGYTF. The DNA of the CDR3 is TGCGCCAGCAGACTGACAGGGGTAAACTATGGCTACACCTTC.

The V call is TRBV25-1, the J call TRBJ1-1; TRBD1 might be the D (5 bases). This CDR3 comprises 13 residues. V lost 9 bases to trimming and J lost 1 base, with 12 bases between them. CDR1 MGHDK and CDR2 SYGVNS come from the germline V gene. For the CDR3, the DNA is TGTGCCAGTTTTTCGCAGGGGAACACTGAAGCTTTCTTT. Its translation is CASFSQGNTEAFF.

The CDR3 sequence: CSVQDRGNYGYTF. The CDR3 bases are TGCAGCGTCCAGGACAGGGGTAACTATGGCTACACCTTC. The chain combines TRBV29-1 with TRBJ1-2; 9 nucleotides line up with TRBD1. The CDR3 spans 13 residues. Germline V lookup: CDR1 SQVTM, CDR2 ANQGSEA. V gave up 6 bases and J gave up 1 base; unmatched junction bases: 3.

The J gene is TRBJ2-5, the V gene TRBV12-5; D gene unclear. Deletions cut 6 bases from V and 7 bases from J, with 15 bases between. The CDR3 contains 13 residues. In germline, CDR1 is LGHNT, CDR2 FRNRAP. CDR3 sequence: CASGVTEMGTQYF. The CDR3 nucleotides are TGTGCTAGTGGGGTGACTGAAATGGGGACCCAGTACTTC.

J is TRBJ1-1 and V is TRBV2; no definite D call. This CDR3 contains 12 residues. Germline lookup yields CDR1 SNHLY and CDR2 FYNNEI. V shed 8 bases and J shed 5 bases, with 12 bases lying between them. CDR3 DNA: TGTGCCAGCTCTTTCGGTGAGACTGAAGCTTTCTTT. Translated: CASSFGETEAFF.